This is a list of T cell receptor beta chains from one sample in a study of blood T cell repertoires in COVID-19. Here immunoSEQ multiplex PCR was the method, and the copy in TCRdb shows in-frame clones only, minus some. This table holds more than 95,000 clones, 86% found once. Sequenced sample: peripheral blood. These receptor sequences come from a human donor in a cohort sampled during active COVID-19. CDR3s include the opening cysteine and the closing phenylalanine or tryptophan. A D gene is named only where the DNA matches it firmly.

CDR3aa	CDR3nt	j_gene	d_gene	v_gene
CASSLQEYGYTF	TGTGCCAGCAGTTTACAGGAATATGGCTACACCTTC	TRBJ1-2	NA	TRBV28
CASSAGTSVSYEQYF	TGTGCCAGCAGTGCCGGGACTAGCGTCTCCTACGAGCAGTACTTC	TRBJ2-7	TRBD2	TRBV28
CASSVDRANTIYF	TGTGCCAGTAGTGTGGACAGGGCCAACACCATATATTTT	TRBJ1-3	TRBD1	TRBV19
CASSLGLAGPYEQYF	TGTGCCAGCAGCTTAGGCCTAGCGGGTCCCTACGAGCAGTACTTC	TRBJ2-7	TRBD2	TRBV7-9
CASSQNSYSYEQYF	TGTGCCAGCAGCCAAAACAGTTACTCCTACGAGCAGTACTTC	TRBJ2-7	NA	TRBV3-1/TRBV3-2
CASSLPTRDRGLNEQFF	TGTGCCAGCAGCTTACCAACCCGGGACAGGGGGTTGAATGAGCAGTTCTTC	TRBJ2-1	TRBD1	TRBV7-2
CASSPTRTGPQHF	TGTGCCAGCTCACCAACTCGGACTGGGCCCCAGCATTTT	TRBJ1-5	NA	TRBV18
CASSGRDSITNEQFF	TGTGCCAGCAGCGGCCGGGACAGTATTACCAATGAGCAGTTCTTC	TRBJ2-1	TRBD1	TRBV9
CASSSEGLVRTDTQYF	TGTGCCAGCAGTTCGGAGGGACTAGTAAGGACAGATACGCAGTATTTT	TRBJ2-3	TRBD2	TRBV5-6
CSVKNRDTYNEQFF	TGCAGCGTTAAAAACCGGGACACTTACAATGAGCAGTTCTTC	TRBJ2-1	NA	TRBV29-1
CASSLSGGLSYEQYF	TGTGCCAGCAGCTTGTCAGGGGGGCTCTCCTACGAGCAGTACTTC	TRBJ2-7	NA	TRBV5-4